The rows below give T cell receptor beta chains drawn from one sample of a study of cytomegalovirus exposure and HLA in healthy donors. Assay used: immunoSEQ multiplex PCR; TCRdb lists only in-frame clones, some missing. The sample includes about 150,000 clones, more than 75% of them seen just once. What was sequenced was PBMCs. The receptors come from a woman between 40 and 50 years old in good health and CMV-seronegative. Both conserved end residues are part of each CDR3. The D gene is left open where the match is weak. Size is stated for part of the rows, as once, few or many counts, or as a class when the clone is expanded.

clone_size d_call j_call v_call cdr3_aa cdr3_nt
few - TRBJ2-7 TRBV6-1 CATLEGAYEQYF TGTGCCACCCTAGAGGGAGCCTACGAGCAGTACTTC
- TRBD1 TRBJ1-6 TRBV6-5 CASSFRQGRSPLHF TGTGCCAGCAGTTTTCGACAGGGACGTTCACCCCTCCACTTT
- - TRBJ2-7 TRBV6-6 CASSGGPSSYEQYF TGTGCCAGCTCCGGCGGGCCGAGCTCCTACGAGCAGTACTTC
- - TRBJ2-3 TRBV7-3 CASSPRGDLPDTQYF TGTGCCAGCAGCCCCCGGGGAGATCTCCCAGATACGCAGTATTTT
- - TRBJ2-3 TRBV5-6 CASSLGSVYTDTQYF TGTGCCAGCAGCTTGGGGTCAGTATACACAGATACGCAGTATTTT
- - TRBJ1-3 TRBV19 CASRDRGFSGNTIYF TGTGCCAGTAGGGATCGGGGGTTCTCTGGAAACACCATATATTTT
- TRBD1 TRBJ2-6 TRBV18 CASSPSLTGAGANVLTF TGTGCCAGCTCACCAAGTCTAACAGGGGCTGGGGCCAACGTCCTGACTTTC
- TRBD2 TRBJ2-1 TRBV28 CASRVAGGHDEQFF TGTGCCAGCAGAGTAGCGGGGGGCCACGATGAGCAGTTCTTC
- - TRBJ2-7 TRBV11-2 CASSLSRGVYEQYF TGTGCCAGCAGCTTGAGCCGGGGAGTCTACGAGCAGTACTTC
- - TRBJ2-2 TRBV5-1 CASGGSTTGSEGPGELFF TGCGCCAGCGGCGGGTCGACGACAGGATCGGAAGGTCCCGGGGAGCTGTTTTTT
- TRBD1 TRBJ1-1 TRBV28 CASRSGQGGAFF TGTGCCAGCAGGTCTGGACAGGGGGGAGCTTTCTTT
few - TRBJ2-7 TRBV6-1 CASRELTDSYEQYF TGTGCCAGCAGAGAACTGACAGACTCCTACGAGCAGTACTTC
- TRBD1 TRBJ1-1 TRBV19 CASSGYRGPTEAFF TGTGCCAGTAGTGGGTACAGGGGCCCCACTGAAGCTTTCTTT
- TRBD1 TRBJ1-6 TRBV5-4 CASRLGDSSPLHF TGTGCCAGCAGGCTGGGGGACAGTTCACCCCTCCACTTT
- TRBD1 TRBJ1-2 TRBV28 CASRPGQGIEIYGYTF TGTGCCAGCAGACCGGGACAGGGCATCGAAATCTATGGCTACACCTTC
- TRBD1 TRBJ2-7 TRBV4-1 CASSQDTGGGVYEQYF TGCGCCAGCAGCCAAGATACAGGGGGCGGTGTGTACGAGCAGTACTTC
- - TRBJ1-2 TRBV4-3 CASSQIQGPGGYTF TGCGCCAGCAGTCAAATCCAGGGCCCTGGAGGCTACACCTTC
- TRBD2 TRBJ2-3 TRBV6-5 CASATSGGTDTQYF TGTGCCAGTGCGACTAGCGGGGGCACAGATACGCAGTATTTT
- TRBD1 TRBJ1-1 TRBV2 CASLKGGSNTEAFF TGTGCCAGCCTTAAAGGGGGCTCGAACACTGAAGCTTTCTTT
- - TRBJ2-3 TRBV25-1 CASTAGRGERTDTQYF TGTGCCAGCACCGCGGGGAGGGGGGAACGCACAGATACGCAGTATTTT
- - TRBJ1-4 TRBV28 CATGLQGRNEKLFF TGTGCCACCGGCCTCCAGGGTAGAAATGAAAAACTGTTTTTT
- - TRBJ2-3 TRBV18 CASSTGLSTDTQYF TGTGCCAGCTCGACAGGACTTAGCACAGATACGCAGTATTTT
few - TRBJ1-2 TRBV2 CASSEGFSYTF TGTGCCAGCAGTGAGGGCTTTTCGTATACCTTC
- - TRBJ1-2 TRBV7-9 CASSSSEGGSLTNGYTF TGTGCCAGCAGCTCTAGCGAAGGCGGCAGCTTGACTAATGGCTACACCTTC
- - TRBJ2-5 TRBV11-2 CASSLGQTGTGETQYF TGTGCCAGCAGCTTAGGGCAGACAGGCACAGGGGAGACCCAGTACTTC
- - TRBJ1-6 TRBV5-4 CASSLDGQSRSPLHF TGTGCCAGCAGCTTAGACGGACAGAGCAGATCACCCCTCCACTTT